This T cell receptor (beta chain) was retrieved from a study of chemoradiotherapy in HPV16-positive cancers. Study-level background: Candidate HPV-specific clones and shared TCR motifs came from a couple of HPV16-positive patients.

TCRdb keeps only in-frame clones here, not all; method: immunoSEQ multiplex PCR. Found here are tens of thousands of clones, 85% to 95% of them singletons; the top ten hold over 20%. The sample here was blood, taken from a patient who underwent chemoradiotherapy. The clonotype was recovered from a human donor with HPV-associated anogenital cancer.

Written as DNA, the CDR3 is TGTGCCAGCAGCCCCCGACTAGCGGGCAGAGGGGAGACCCAGTACTTC. This encodes CASSPRLAGRGETQYF. The V gene is TRBV5-4, the J gene TRBJ2-5; TRBD2 agrees at 10 bases. In germline, CDR1 is SGHNT, CDR2 YYREEE (reference sequence). The ends lost 4 bases at V and 5 bases at J; junction bases unmatched: 11. This CDR3 spans 16 amino acids.